This TCR beta chain was obtained from a study of blood T cell repertoires in COVID-19 (dated by TCRdb to the early 2020s). As for the study more broadly: The collaborator samples originated in the United States, Italy and Spain and spanned the acute and convalescent phases of COVID-19. The material from the prospective study consisted of cDNA or gDNA derived from T cells, B-cell-depleted T cells, or PBMCs. Deeply sampled blood TCRbeta repertoires from subjects exposed to, actively infected with, or recovered from COVID-19 were included in the dataset. A freely available public database, intended as a resource for researchers studying the immune response to SARS-CoV-2, is where the repertoires were released. Samples came from the ongoing ImmuneRACE study (first 160 participants) plus 1,254 subjects from 6 global collaborators. Nearly every sample came with metadata listing a de-identified subject ID, COVID-19 status, age in years and sex. Where available, HLA class I and class II types were taken from metadata supplied by the sample provider and were not determined by assay-based typing. Broader findings and caveats from the paper: The quantity of clinical and demographic metadata differed by source and by participant and was supplied without curation.

Comment on this clone: Which antigen it targets is not known. Per-nucleotide qualities are absent, and no much larger clonotype sits a single base away. Other DNA variants within this sample encode the same CDR3.

TCRbeta CDR3 regions were amplified from genomic DNA using the immunoSEQ Assay, a bias-controlled multiplex PCR. On the authors' methods: Nucleated cell counts per sample were estimated from amplification of reference gene primers within the assay. To quantify the absolute abundance of each unique TCRbeta CDR3 rearrangement, sequence reads were collapsed and filtered. Productive Simpson clonality was computed per sample as the square root of Simpson's diversity index over productive rearrangements. In its TCRdb copy, this immuneACCESS table keeps in-frame sequences only and misses some clones. Where compared with another copy, unresolved V genes explain less than half of these, and the others have no known cause. V, J and clone size reflect that table, while D and trimming were determined from the DNA. A total of under 250,000 clones appear in this sample, about four fifths of them only once. Together, the top ten hold roughly 2% of the sample.

Samples from volunteer blood donors who had recovered from COVID-19 were contributed by a second Seattle source. Each collaborating institution followed its own protocols to collect whole blood in K2EDTA tubes. For TCRbeta analysis, collaborators shipped samples as frozen whole blood, isolated PBMCs, or DNA extracted from either of those sample types. The CDR3 runs 12 residues from the cysteine to the phenylalanine. The only DNA kept is the CDR3, 36 bases in frame from the first base. From a lookup of the germline V gene, CDR1 and CDR2 are SNHLY and FYNNEI. Cut back by 11 bases and 2 bases, the V and J ends lie 12 bases apart.

The sequence came from a man in his thirties or forties who had recovered from COVID-19. The sequence links TRBV2 to TRBJ1-1; the D gene is possibly TRBD1, with 5 bases matching. The sequencing sample was made of peripheral blood. The CDR3 protein is CAWARGNTEAFF. The nucleotide sequence reads TGTGCCTGGGCTAGGGGCAACACTGAAGCTTTCTTT.